This T cell receptor beta chain is drawn from a study of metastatic and nonmetastatic thyroid tumors (dated by TCRdb to the early 2020s). Broadly, across the study: The researchers compared repertoires between peripheral blood samples and tumor or nodule tissue samples from patients with malignant or benign thyroid disease.

On this clone itself: No antigen is known for it. The input lacks base qualities; no much larger clone sits a single base away.

None of the patients had been given any treatment before thyroid surgery. Patient clinical samples collected from the early 2010s to the late 2010s were retrospectively analysed using T-cell receptor beta sequencing. Library preparation was by PCR. Sequencing was performed on an Illumina HiSeq 4000. High-throughput sequencing was used to profile the TCR beta-chain CDR3 region of every patient. As for how the authors treated the data: A classifier to discriminate distant-metastatic papillary thyroid cancer patients was built from CDR3 differences across clinicopathological groups. To measure repertoire diversity the researchers used the Shannon index, while the Morisita-Horn index served to gauge how similar the tumor and blood repertoires were. TCRdb passed the public sequencing reads through fastp at Q25 and MiXCR, retaining productive beta sequences. These V and J calls rely on TCRdb rather than the paper's analysis. The sample table lists around 19,000 clones, 36% of them with a count of one. Around 29% of the sample comes from the top ten.

V loses 5 bases, J loses 2 bases, and the germline ends lie 17 bases apart. The CDR3 sequence holds 16 residues, the cysteine and phenylalanine included. Only the CDR3 part of the read is kept: 48 bases, read in frame from the first base. CDR1 and CDR2 are read off the germline V gene as MDHEN and SYDVKM. What the work shows at the level of the full study, not this receptor alone: In both blood and tumor samples, TCR beta diversity was reported to be significantly higher in malignant tumors than in benign nodules.

Sequenced material: tumor tissue. The TCR originated in a female donor with papillary thyroid cancer or a benign thyroid nodule (not recorded which). Some clones in this sample may be carry-over from other donors' samples. The chain was built from TRBV28 and TRBJ2-3; the D element might be TRBD1 or TRBD2, as each aligns at 6 bases. The DNA sequence follows: TGTGCCAGCAGTGGGGGGCAATGGCCCCCCACAGATACGCAGTATTTT. It is translated as CASSGGQWPPTDTQYF.